Each of the 25 T cell receptor beta chains below was sequenced from the same sample in a study of siplizumab effects on memory and regulatory T cells. Profiling relied on immunoSEQ multiplex PCR, and the TCRdb table lists in-frame clones only, not all of them. Here the sample spans approximately 100,000 clones, just over 90% being singletons. The sample comprised Tregs sorted from blood. The receptors shown here come from a human donor in good health.

The genes are TRBV5-4 and TRBJ2-5; the D gene is possibly TRBD2 (5 bases). CDR1 is SGHNT, CDR2 YYREEE, per germline (reference sequence). This CDR3 has 14 residues. Between the trimmed V and J ends, which lost 4 bases and 5 bases, there was a span of 15 bases. CDR3 coding DNA: TGTGCCAGCAGCCCACCACCGCCGGGGGAGACCCAGTACTTC. Translated: CASSPPPPGETQYF.

The V gene is TRBV10-3, the J gene TRBJ1-2; TRBD1 might be the D (5 bases). V was clipped by 6 bases and J by 5 bases, with 16 bases between them. Germline lookup yields CDR1 ENHRY and CDR2 SYGVKD. The length of the CDR3 is 14 residues. The CDR3 reads CAISARDSLYGYTF. For the CDR3, the DNA is TGTGCCATCAGCGCTAGAGACAGTCTGTATGGCTACACCTTC.

The V gene is TRBV2, the J gene TRBJ1-3; weak D call: TRBD1 (6 bases). The CDR3 is made up of 13 amino acids. CDR1 is SNHLY, CDR2 FYNNEI, per germline. V was clipped by 6 bases and J by 3 bases, with 9 bases between them. The CDR3 loop is CASRMDSGNTIYF. The DNA for the CDR3 is TGTGCCAGCAGGATGGACAGTGGAAACACCATATATTTT.

The chain employs TRBV5-1 and TRBJ1-6; no reliable D call. Trimming removed 0 bases at V and 7 bases at J, with 5 bases between. The V gene's germline CDR1 is SGHRS and CDR2 YFSETQ. This CDR3 spans 13 amino acids. The CDR3 sequence is CASSLGGNSPLHF. CDR3 DNA sequence: TGCGCCAGCAGCTTGGGAGGGAATTCACCCCTCCACTTT.

This chain connects TRBV5-3 to TRBJ1-1; no clear D gene. TRBV5-3 is labeled an ORF, and its function is uncertain. The germline V and J ends were trimmed by 6 bases and 6 bases, with 12 bases remaining between them. This CDR3 is 12 amino acids long. For the CDR3, the DNA is TGTGCCAGAACCCCTGCCCCCCCTGAAGCTTTCTTT. This encodes CARTPAPPEAFF.

The chain joins TRBV10-3 to TRBJ2-5, with D uncertain. There are 13 residues in the CDR3. Per the germline V gene, CDR1 is ENHRY and CDR2 is SYGVKD. Trimming stripped 11 bases from V and 2 bases from J, with 15 bases between. CDR3 protein: CASRTAYQETQYF. In DNA, the CDR3 is TGTGCCTCCCGTACAGCCTATCAAGAGACCCAGTACTTC.

This clone was seen only once. V usage is TRBV21-1 and J usage is TRBJ2-3; no DNA check was done on the table's D call, TRBD1. TRBV21-1 is a recognized pseudogene. The CDR3 covers 17 residues. The CDR3 region has the DNA TGTGCCAGCAGCAAAAATCTGGAAGGGGGACCCACAGATACGCAGTATTTT. This translates into CASSKNLEGGPTDTQYF.

This chain joins TRBV29-1 and TRBJ2-3; 8 bases are shared with TRBD2. Germline CDR1 SQVTM, CDR2 ANQGSEA. The CDR3 contains 14 residues. J lost 1 base, V lost 6 bases, and 6 bases had no gene match. The CDR3 DNA is TGCAGCGTCCGGGGGGGGAGTGGCACAGATACGCAGTATTTT. It encodes CSVRGGSGTDTQYF.

The gene calls are TRBV25-1 and TRBJ2-3, with D perhaps matching TRBD1 (6 bases). Trimming took 5 bases from V and 2 from J, leaving 20 bases between them. Germline assignment: CDR1 MGHDK and CDR2 SYGVNS. The CDR3 has 17 amino acids. CDR3 coding DNA: TGTGCCAGCAGTCCGCACGCCGGACAGCCGTCCACAGATACGCAGTATTTT. This sequence encodes CASSPHAGQPSTDTQYF.

The chain is built from TRBV5-1 and TRBJ2-5; 12 nucleotides match TRBD1. Germline V gives CDR1 SGHRS, CDR2 YFSETQ. The V and J ends lost 7 bases and 5 bases, in that order; junction bases with no gene match: 12. The CDR3 loop spans 16 amino acids. In nucleotides, the CDR3 is TGCGCCAGCTCGTCCCCGGGACAGGGGGCGACGGAGACCCAGTACTTC. Protein: CASSSPGQGATETQYF.

The chain carries TRBV7-2 and TRBJ2-1; 10 positions match TRBD1. This CDR3 region has 15 residues. Trimming removed 5 bases from V and 4 bases from J; junction bases left unmatched: 5. Germline V lookup: CDR1 SGHTA, CDR2 FQGNSA. DNA of the CDR3: TGTGCCAGCAGCCTAGGACAGGGGGAGTACAATGAGCAGTTCTTC. Its protein product is CASSLGQGEYNEQFF. Full variable domain (remainder filled in from reference TRBV7-2 and TRBJ2-1): GAGVSQSPSNKVTEKGKDVELRCDPISGHTALYWYRQSLGQGLEFLIYFQGNSAPDKSGLPSDRFSAERTGGSVSTLTIQRTQQEDSAVYLCASSLGQGEYNEQFFGPGTRLTVL.

The genes are TRBV7-9 and TRBJ1-2; possible D gene TRBD1, 5 bases. Germline V gene sequence: CDR1 SEHNR, CDR2 FQNEAQ (reference sequence). Trimming left V 8 bases short and J 8 bases short, with 24 bases between. CDR3 length: 15 amino acids. CDR3 amino acids: CASSYWDRVWDGYTF. The CDR3 bases are TGTGCCAGCTCTTACTGGGACCGCGTGTGGGACGGCTACACCTTC.

This rearrangement joins TRBV6-6 to TRBJ2-3; D gene unclear. Trimming removed 5 bases at V and 5 bases at J, with 14 bases between. CDR3 size: 14 residues. The germline CDR1 and CDR2 sequences are MNHNY and SVGAGI (reference sequence). This chain's CDR3 is CASSPSALKDTQYF. CDR3 coding DNA: TGTGCCAGCAGTCCCTCAGCCCTGAAAGATACGCAGTATTTT.

The chain carries TRBV6-5 and TRBJ1-2, with 10 bases fitting TRBD1. The CDR3 runs to 14 residues. Germline loops: CDR1 MNHEY, CDR2 SVGAGI. V trimming: 7 bases; J trimming: 3 bases; junction bases outside the gene matches: 5. CDR3 DNA: TGTGCCAGCAATCCCGGGACAGGGGACTATGGCTACACCTTC. Amino acids: CASNPGTGDYGYTF.

This clone was recorded once. V and J are TRBV10-3 and TRBJ1-2; TRBD1 might be the D (5 bases). With 4 bases removed from V and 7 bases from J, the gap between germline ends came to 7 bases. From germline, CDR1 is ENHRY and CDR2 SYGVKD. CDR3 length: 11 amino acids. The CDR3: CAISAGGGYTF. DNA for the CDR3: TGTGCCATCAGTGCGGGGGGTGGCTACACCTTC.

This sequence joins TRBV30 and TRBJ2-7; the D gene could be TRBD1 or TRBD2 (5 bases each). V was clipped by 3 bases and J by 2 bases, with 17 bases between them. The CDR3 has 15 amino acids. Germline V gene sequence: CDR1 GTSNPN, CDR2 SVGIG (reference sequence). The CDR3 DNA reads TGTGCCTGGAGCGGGACCGGGCGCAGCGCCTACGAGCAGTACTTC. Translated, it gives CAWSGTGRSAYEQYF.

V is TRBV6-6 and J is TRBJ2-2, with a tentative D call TRBD1 (5 bases). Germline CDR1 and CDR2: MNHNY and SVGAGI (reference sequence). CDR3 length equals 12 residues. Trimming pared 6 bases from V and 6 bases from J, leaving 8 bases between. This CDR3 reads CASSWGSGELFF. The CDR3 coding sequence is TGTGCCAGCAGCTGGGGCTCCGGGGAGCTGTTTTTT.

This rearrangement joins TRBV6-5 to TRBJ2-4; 7 positions agree with TRBD1. This CDR3 is 15 amino acids long. The V and J ends lost 2 bases and 7 bases, in that order; junction bases with no gene match: 8. The germline gives CDR1 MNHEY, CDR2 SVGAGI. The CDR3 coding sequence is TGTGCCAGCAGTTACGCGACAGGGATTGGGAACATTCAGTACTTC. Its translation: CASSYATGIGNIQYF.

The chain recombines TRBV5-6 with TRBJ1-4, with D perhaps matching TRBD1 (6 bases). V gave up 0 bases and J gave up 10 bases, with 19 bases separating them. CDR1 SGHDT and CDR2 YYEEEE come from the germline V gene. CDR3 size: 16 residues. DNA of the CDR3: TGTGCCAGCAGCTTGGAGGGGGAACGGGTGCCGGGAAAACTGTTTTTT. This encodes CASSLEGERVPGKLFF. Looking up the rest from reference TRBV5-6 and TRBJ1-4 gives the full variable domain: DAGVTQSPTHLIKTRGQQVTLRCSPKSGHDTVSWYQQALGQGPQFIFQYYEEEERQRGNFPDRFSGHQFPNYSSELNVNALLLGDSALYLCASSLEGERVPGKLFFGSGTQLSVL.

In its sample, this clone is medium-sized. V usage is TRBV7-2 and J usage is TRBJ1-4, with no clear D. The V gene's germline CDR1 is SGHTA and CDR2 FQGNSA. Between the trimmed V and J ends, which lost 4 bases and 8 bases, there was a span of 14 bases. The CDR3 spans 14 residues. CDR3 in amino acids: CASSSDAGWEKLFF. Here the CDR3 DNA reads TGTGCCAGCAGCTCCGACGCGGGATGGGAAAAACTGTTTTTT. The full variable domain, in which reference TRBV7-2 and TRBJ1-4 provide the parts outside the CDR3, is GAGVSQSPSNKVTEKGKDVELRCDPISGHTALYWYRQSLGQGLEFLIYFQGNSAPDKSGLPSDRFSAERTGGSVSTLTIQRTQQEDSAVYLCASSSDAGWEKLFFGSGTQLSVL.

The rearrangement links TRBV4-1 to TRBJ1-5; 7 nucleotides match TRBD1. CDR3 length: 21 residues. Trimming at V came to 0 bases and at J to 1 base, leaving 18 bases not matched to a gene. Germline CDR1 MGHRA, CDR2 YSYEKL. The CDR3, as DNA: TGCGCCAGCAGCCAAGATCGCATTCTGACAGGGAAGTACCTCAGCAATCAGCCCCAGCATTTT. Amino acid sequence: CASSQDRILTGKYLSNQPQHF.

This rearrangement joins TRBV19 to TRBJ1-5; D gene unclear. Trimming took 2 bases from V and 4 from J, leaving 12 bases between them. The CDR3 loop spans 15 amino acids. Germline lookup yields CDR1 LNHDA and CDR2 SQIVND (reference sequence). The CDR3 is CASSIQGRENQPQHF. CDR3 bases: TGTGCCAGTAGTATACAAGGGAGGGAAAATCAGCCCCAGCATTTT.

The chain employs TRBV6-5 and TRBJ1-2; TRBD1 is a possible D gene (5 bases). The CDR3 consists of 13 residues. With 0 bases removed from V and 8 bases from J, the gap between germline ends came to 10 bases. CDR1 and CDR2 (germline): MNHEY, SVGAGI. Here the CDR3 reads CASSYSGGMGYTF. CDR3 in DNA: TGTGCCAGCAGTTACTCGGGGGGTATGGGCTACACCTTC.

V is TRBV5-6 and J is TRBJ1-2; a possible D gene is TRBD1 (5 bases). The V gene lost 4 bases and the J gene lost 13 bases, with 14 bases spanning the gap. The CDR3 consists of 11 residues. Looked up from germline, CDR1 is SGHDT and CDR2 is YYEEEE. The CDR3 region has the DNA TGTGCCAGCAGCCTGGGACCTACCTTCACCTTC. This codes for CASSLGPTFTF.

The chain carries TRBV2 and TRBJ1-3; D might be TRBD1 (5 bases). Trimming took 4 bases from V and 1 from J, leaving 20 bases between them. The CDR3 runs 18 residues. From germline, CDR1 is SNHLY and CDR2 FYNNEI. CDR3 coding DNA: TGTGCCAGCAGTGGGCCAGGGCCGTTAGTCGAGTCTGGAAACACCATATATTTT. It encodes CASSGPGPLVESGNTIYF.